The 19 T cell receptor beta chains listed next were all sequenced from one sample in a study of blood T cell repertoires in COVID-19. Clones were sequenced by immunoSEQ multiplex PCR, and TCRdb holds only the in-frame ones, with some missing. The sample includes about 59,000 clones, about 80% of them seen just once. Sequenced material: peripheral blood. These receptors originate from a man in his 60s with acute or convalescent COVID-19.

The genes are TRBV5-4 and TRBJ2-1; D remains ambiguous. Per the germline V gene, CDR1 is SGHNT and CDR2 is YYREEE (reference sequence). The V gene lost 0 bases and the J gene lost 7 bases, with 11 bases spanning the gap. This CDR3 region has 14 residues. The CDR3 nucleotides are TGTGCCAGCAGCTTGGGGGCCGAAAAAAATGAGCAGTTCTTC. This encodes CASSLGAEKNEQFF.

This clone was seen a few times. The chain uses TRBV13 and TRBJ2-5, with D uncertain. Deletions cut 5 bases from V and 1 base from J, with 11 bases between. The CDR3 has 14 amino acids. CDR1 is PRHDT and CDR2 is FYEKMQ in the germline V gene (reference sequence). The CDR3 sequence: CASSLFIRQETQYF. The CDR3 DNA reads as TGTGCCAGCAGCCTATTCATCCGCCAAGAGACCCAGTACTTC. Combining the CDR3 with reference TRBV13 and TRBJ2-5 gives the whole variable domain AAGVIQSPRHLIKEKRETATLKCYPIPRHDTVYWYQQGPGQDPQFLISFYEKMQSDKGSIPDRFSAQQFSDYHSELNMSSLELGDSALYFCASSLFIRQETQYFGPGTRLLVL.

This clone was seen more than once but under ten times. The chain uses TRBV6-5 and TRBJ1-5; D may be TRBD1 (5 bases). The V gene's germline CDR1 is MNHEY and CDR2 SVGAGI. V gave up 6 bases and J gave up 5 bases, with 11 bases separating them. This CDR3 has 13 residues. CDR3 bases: TGTGCCAGCAGACAGGATCGGGATCAGCCCCAGCATTTT. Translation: CASRQDRDQPQHF.

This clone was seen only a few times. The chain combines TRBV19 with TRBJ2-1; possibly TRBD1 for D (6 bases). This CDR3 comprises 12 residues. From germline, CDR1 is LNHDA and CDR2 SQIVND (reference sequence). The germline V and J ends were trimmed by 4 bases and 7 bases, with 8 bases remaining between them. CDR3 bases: TGTGCCAGTAGTAGGGACAAGAATGAGCAGTTCTTC. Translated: CASSRDKNEQFF.

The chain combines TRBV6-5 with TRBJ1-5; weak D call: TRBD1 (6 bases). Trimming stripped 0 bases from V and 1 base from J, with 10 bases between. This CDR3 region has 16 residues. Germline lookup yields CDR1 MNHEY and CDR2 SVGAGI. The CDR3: CASSYSKDRSNQPQHF. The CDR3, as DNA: TGTGCCAGCAGTTACTCGAAGGACAGAAGCAATCAGCCCCAGCATTTT.

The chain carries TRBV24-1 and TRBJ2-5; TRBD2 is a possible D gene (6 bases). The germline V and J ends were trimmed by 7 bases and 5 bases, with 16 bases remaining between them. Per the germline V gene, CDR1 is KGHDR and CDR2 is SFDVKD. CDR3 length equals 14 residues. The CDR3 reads CATRAGGGVETQYF. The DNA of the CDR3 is TGTGCCACCAGGGCCGGCGGAGGGGTGGAGACCCAGTACTTC.

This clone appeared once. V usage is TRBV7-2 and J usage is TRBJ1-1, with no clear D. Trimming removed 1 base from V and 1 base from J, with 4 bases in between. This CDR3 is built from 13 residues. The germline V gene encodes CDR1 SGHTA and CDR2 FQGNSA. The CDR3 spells CASSLVANTEAFF. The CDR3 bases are TGTGCCAGCAGCTTAGTAGCGAACACTGAAGCTTTCTTT.

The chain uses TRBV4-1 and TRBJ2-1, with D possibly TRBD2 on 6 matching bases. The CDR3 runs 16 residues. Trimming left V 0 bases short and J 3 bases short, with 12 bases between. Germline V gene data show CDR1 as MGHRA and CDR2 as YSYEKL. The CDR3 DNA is TGCGCCAGCAGCCAAGATGGATCTAGCGTCTACAATGAGCAGTTCTTC. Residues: CASSQDGSSVYNEQFF.

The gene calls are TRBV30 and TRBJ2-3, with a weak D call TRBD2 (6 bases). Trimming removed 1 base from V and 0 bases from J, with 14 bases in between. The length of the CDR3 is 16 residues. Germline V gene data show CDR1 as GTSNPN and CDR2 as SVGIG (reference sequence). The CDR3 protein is CAWSEWGGVSTDTQYF. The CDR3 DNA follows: TGTGCCTGGAGTGAATGGGGCGGGGTTAGCACAGATACGCAGTATTTT.

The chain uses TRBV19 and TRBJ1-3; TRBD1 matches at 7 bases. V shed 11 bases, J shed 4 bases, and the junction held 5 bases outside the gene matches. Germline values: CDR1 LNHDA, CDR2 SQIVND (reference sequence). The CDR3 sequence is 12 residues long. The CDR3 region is CAVDRVGNTIYF. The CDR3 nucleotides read TGTGCCGTCGACAGGGTGGGAAACACCATATATTTT.

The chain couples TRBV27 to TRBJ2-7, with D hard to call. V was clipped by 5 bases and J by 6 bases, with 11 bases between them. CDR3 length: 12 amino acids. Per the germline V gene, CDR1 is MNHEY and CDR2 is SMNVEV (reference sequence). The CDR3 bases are TGTGCCAGCAGTCCTCGTCTAGGCGAGCAGTACTTC. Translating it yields CASSPRLGEQYF.

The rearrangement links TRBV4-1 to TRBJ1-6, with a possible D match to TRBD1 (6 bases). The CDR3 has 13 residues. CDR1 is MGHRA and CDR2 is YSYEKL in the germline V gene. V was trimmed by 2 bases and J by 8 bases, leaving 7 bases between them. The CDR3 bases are TGCGCCAGCAGCCAAAACAGGGATTCACCCCTCCACTTT. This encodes CASSQNRDSPLHF.

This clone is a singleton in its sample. The CDR3 coding sequence is TGTGCCAGCAGTTACGCCCGCGGGAGAGGGGCCAATGAGCAGTTCTTC. Its protein is CASSYARGRGANEQFF. V is TRBV6-5 and J is TRBJ2-1; TRBD2 matches at 7 bases. CDR1 MNHEY and CDR2 SVGAGI come from the germline V gene. The CDR3 sequence is 16 residues long. J gave up 6 bases and V 2 bases, and 10 bases lay outside the gene matches.

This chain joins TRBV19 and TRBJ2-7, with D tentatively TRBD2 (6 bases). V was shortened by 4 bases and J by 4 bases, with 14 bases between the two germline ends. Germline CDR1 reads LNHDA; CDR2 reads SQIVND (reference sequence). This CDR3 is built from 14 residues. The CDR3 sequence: CASSRGLVMYEQYF. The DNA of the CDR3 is TGTGCCAGTAGTAGGGGACTGGTTATGTACGAGCAGTACTTC.

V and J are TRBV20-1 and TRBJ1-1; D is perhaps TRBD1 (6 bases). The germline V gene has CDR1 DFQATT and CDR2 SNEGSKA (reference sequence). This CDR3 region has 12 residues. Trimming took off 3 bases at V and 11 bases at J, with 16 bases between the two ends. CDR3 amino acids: CSASMGASGAFF. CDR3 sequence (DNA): TGCAGTGCTAGTATGGGGGCATCGGGGGCTTTCTTT.

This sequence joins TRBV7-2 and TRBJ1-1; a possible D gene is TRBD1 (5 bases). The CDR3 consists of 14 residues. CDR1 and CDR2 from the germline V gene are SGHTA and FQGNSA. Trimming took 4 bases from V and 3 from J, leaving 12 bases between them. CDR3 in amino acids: CASSSGPGDTEAFF. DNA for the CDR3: TGTGCCAGCAGCTCCGGACCGGGGGACACTGAAGCTTTCTTT.

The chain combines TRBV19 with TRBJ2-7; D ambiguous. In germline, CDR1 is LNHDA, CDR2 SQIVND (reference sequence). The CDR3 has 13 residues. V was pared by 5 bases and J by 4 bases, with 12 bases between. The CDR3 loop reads CASSPLFSYEQYF. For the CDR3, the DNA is TGTGCCAGTAGTCCACTCTTTAGTTACGAGCAGTACTTC.

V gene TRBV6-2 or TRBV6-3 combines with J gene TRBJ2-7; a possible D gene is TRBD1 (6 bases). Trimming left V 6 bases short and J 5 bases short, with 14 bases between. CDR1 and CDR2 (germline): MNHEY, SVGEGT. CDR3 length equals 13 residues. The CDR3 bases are TGTGCCAGCAGACCTACAGGGTTGGACGAGCAGTACTTC. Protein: CASRPTGLDEQYF.

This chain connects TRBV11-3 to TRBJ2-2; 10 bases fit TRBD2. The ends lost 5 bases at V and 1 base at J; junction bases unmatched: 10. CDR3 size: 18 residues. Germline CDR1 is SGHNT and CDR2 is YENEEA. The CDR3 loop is CASSPGTSAYMNTGELFF. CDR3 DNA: TGTGCCAGCAGCCCAGGGACTAGCGCCTATATGAACACCGGGGAGCTGTTTTTT.